A single sample gave rise to the 30 T cell receptor beta chains below, sequenced in a study of tumor-infiltrating lymphocytes in oesophageal squamous cell carcinoma (dated by TCRdb to the mid-2010s). Library construction relied on PCR. The data were produced on an Illumina HiSeq 2000. TCRdb reanalyzed the raw reads on its own, using fastp at Q25 for trimming and MiXCR for clone calling, and kept in-frame beta chains. Records with the same CDR3 protein are collapsed into one entry carrying the most frequent genes and DNA. Present in this sample are 20,000 or so distinct CDR3 sequences, over 40% of which were seen just once. Together, the top ten hold 10% of the sample. Material: normal esophageal tissue next to the tumor. The receptors were gathered from a male donor with esophageal squamous cell carcinoma.

This clonotype was seen many times. The chain combines TRBV23-1 with TRBJ2-1; D is uncertain. TRBV23-1 is flagged as an ORF with uncertain function. With 6 bases removed from V and 5 bases from J, the gap between germline ends came to 5 bases. The length of the CDR3 is 11 residues. CDR3 coding DNA: TGCGCCAGCAGGCGAGACAATGAGCAGTTCTTC. Protein product: CASRRDNEQFF.

Remarks on this clonotype: This clone may be a read error of a much larger clone one base away. The chain recombines TRBV5-5 with TRBJ2-5; 8 nucleotides match TRBD1. This CDR3 spans 12 amino acids. Germline V gene data show CDR1 as SGHKS and CDR2 as YYEKEE (reference sequence). Here the CDR3 DNA reads TGTGCCAGCAGCTTGGAGGGACAGGTGTTGTTCTTC. This encodes CASSLEGQVLFF.

The chain couples TRBV11-2 to TRBJ2-1; 12 bases match TRBD2. Gene TRBJ2-5 matches the end of the DNA better, so the J call may be wrong. The CDR3 totals 15 residues. Germline CDR1 SGHAT, CDR2 FQNNGV. CDR3 bases: TGTGCCAGCAGCTTGTTGACTAGCGGGAGTGAGACCCAGTACTTC. Protein product: CASSLLTSGSETQYF.

This clonotype was seen repeatedly, ten times or more. This could be a read error, since a much larger clone is one nucleotide away. The chain is built from TRBV7-7 and TRBJ2-5; 9 nucleotides match TRBD2. This CDR3 is built from 15 residues. Per germline, CDR1 SSHAT and CDR2 FNYEAQ (reference sequence). This CDR3 is CASSPSSGNRGEQYF. CDR3 bases: TGTGCTAGCAGCCCCTCTAGCGGGAATAGGGGTGAGCAGTACTTC.

This clonotype was seen repeatedly, ten times or more. This chain links TRBV6-1 with TRBJ2-1; perhaps TRBD2 as D (5 bases). The CDR3 loop spans 11 amino acids. Germline loops: CDR1 MNHNS, CDR2 SASEGT. The V end lost 6 bases, the J end lost 9 bases, and 9 bases lay between the germline ends. The CDR3 DNA reads as TGTGCCAGCAGCCCTAGCACTGAGCAGTTCTTC. Its protein is CASSPSTEQFF.

CDR3 in amino acids: CASSSGLGLSYEQYF. DNA of the CDR3: TGTGCCAGCAGCTCCGGACTAGGACTCTCCTACGAGCAGTACTTC. V gene TRBV7-8 combines with J gene TRBJ2-7; 7 nucleotides agree with TRBD2. Trimming at V came to 4 bases and at J to 0 bases, leaving 6 bases not matched to a gene. CDR1 is SGHVS and CDR2 is FQNEAQ in the germline V gene. The CDR3 runs 15 residues.

In its sample, this clonotype is large. This sequence joins TRBV7-8 and TRBJ2-1; D call uncertain. The V end was cut by 2 bases, the J end by 2 bases, with 13 bases between. Per the germline V gene, CDR1 is SGHVS and CDR2 is FQNEAQ. CDR3 length: 16 amino acids. The CDR3 DNA reads as TGTGCCAGCAGCTTACTCCTCTCCGGTCCCTACAATGAGCAGTTCTTC. Translation gives CASSLLLSGPYNEQFF.

This clonotype was counted only a few times. This clone may be a read error of a much larger clone one base away. This sequence joins TRBV10-2 and TRBJ2-3, with D possibly matching TRBD1 (6 bases). CDR1 is WSHSY, CDR2 SAAADI, per germline. CDR3 size: 14 residues. The V gene lost 6 bases and the J gene lost 14 bases, with 24 bases spanning the gap. The CDR3 DNA reads as TGCGCCAGCAGGACCCCGAGGGACACCGGGGAGCTGTATTTT. Encoded protein: CASRTPRDTGELYF.

The chain couples TRBV11-2 to TRBJ2-4; 9 bases are a match to TRBD2. CDR1 and CDR2 (germline): SGHAT, FQNNGV. With 2 bases clipped from V and 3 bases from J, the junction kept 2 bases outside the gene matches. The CDR3 has 15 residues. The CDR3 sequence is CASSLLSGSKNIQYF. The CDR3, as DNA: TGTGCCAGCAGCTTACTTAGCGGGAGCAAAAACATTCAGTACTTC. The full variable domain, with the rest looked up from reference TRBV11-2 and TRBJ2-4, is EAGVAQSPRYKIIEKRQSVAFWCNPISGHATLYWYQQILGQGPKLLIQFQNNGVVDDSQLPKDRFSAERLKGVDSTLKIQPAKLEDSAVYLCASSLLSGSKNIQYFGAGTRLSVL.

This chain connects TRBV14 to TRBJ2-3; D is undetermined. The J call may be wrong; the DNA end is better matched by TRBJ2-1. The germline gives CDR1 SGHDN, CDR2 FVKESK. CDR3 size: 15 residues. DNA for the CDR3: TGTGCCAGCAGCCAAGATTTGGTTCGCATGGGTGAGCAGTTCTTC. Translated: CASSQDLVRMGEQFF.

The genes are TRBV7-2 and TRBJ2-1, with 11 bases aligning to TRBD1. CDR3 length: 15 residues. V lost 6 bases and J lost 7; bases outside the gene matches: 8. The germline V gene encodes CDR1 SGHTA and CDR2 FQGNSA. The CDR3 nucleotides read TGTGCCAGCAGACCCGGGACAGGGGGGGGAAATGAGCAGTTCTTC. Translating gives CASRPGTGGGNEQFF.

The V gene is TRBV6-8, the J gene TRBJ1-6; 7 bases are a match to TRBD1. CDR3 length: 18 residues. Per the germline V gene, CDR1 is MNHGY and CDR2 is SAAAGT. Trimming cost V 0 bases and J 7 bases; bases outside gene matches: 12. The CDR3 DNA sequence: TGTGCCAGCAGTTACTCTTCTCAGGGGGTTCGGGAGAATTCACCCCTCCACTTT. The encoded protein is CASSYSSQGVRENSPLHF.

As to this clonotype: The conserved phenylalanine or tryptophan is not found at the CDR3 terminus, so this likely reflects a read error. The limits of the CDR3 on the DNA are not certain, so only TCRdb's listed CDR3 is given. CDR3 region: CASGSNAAG. The chain is built from TRBV6-1 and TRBJ2-4; the table calls TRBD2, which could not be checked here. The CDR3 numbers 9 amino acids, ends counted. Germline loops: CDR1 MNHNS, CDR2 SASEGT.

The chain joins TRBV5-4 to TRBJ2-1, with D possibly being TRBD2 (6 bases). Trimming left V 4 bases short and J 7 bases short, with 18 bases between. The germline V gene encodes CDR1 SGHNT and CDR2 YYREEE (reference sequence). The CDR3 extends over 15 amino acids. The CDR3 coding sequence is TGTGCCAGCAGCCCCGTATCTGCGCGGGATAATGAGCAGTTCTTC. It codes for CASSPVSARDNEQFF.

By share, this clonotype ranks as medium-sized. V gene TRBV28 combines with J gene TRBJ2-1, with 8 bases that match TRBD2. This CDR3 has 13 residues. Trimming at V came to 8 bases and at J to 5 bases, leaving 5 bases not matched to a gene. Germline loops: CDR1 MDHEN, CDR2 SYDVKM. In nucleotides, the CDR3 is TGTGCCAGCCTTAGCGGGATGCACAATGAGCAGTTCTTC. Its translation: CASLSGMHNEQFF.

The chain employs TRBV7-8 and TRBJ2-5; 8 bases map to TRBD1. The end of the DNA is better explained by TRBJ2-1, so the J call may be wrong. Germline CDR1 reads SGHVS; CDR2 reads FQNEAQ. The CDR3 extends over 18 amino acids. CDR3 sequence: CASSLAHPRDRRNNEQFF. As DNA, the CDR3 is TGTGCCAGCAGCTTAGCACACCCTCGGGACAGGAGAAACAATGAGCAGTTCTTC.

The J gene is TRBJ2-3, the V gene TRBV7-2, with D unclear. CDR1 SGHTA and CDR2 FQGNSA come from the germline V gene. Trimming removed 7 bases at V and 4 bases at J, with 18 bases between. The CDR3 has 15 amino acids. Here the CDR3 reads CASKRAVPAADTQYF. DNA for the CDR3: TGTGCCAGCAAAAGGGCGGTACCGGCTGCAGATACGCAGTATTTT. Full variable domain (remainder filled in from reference TRBV7-2 and TRBJ2-3): GAGVSQSPSNKVTEKGKDVELRCDPISGHTALYWYRQSLGQGLEFLIYFQGNSAPDKSGLPSDRFSAERTGGSVSTLTIQRTQQEDSAVYLCASKRAVPAADTQYFGPGTRLTVL.

The rearrangement uses TRBV18 and TRBJ2-5, with 11 nucleotides matching TRBD2. Germline lookup yields CDR1 KGHSH and CDR2 LQKENI. J gave up 7 bases and V 2 bases, and 6 bases lay outside the gene matches. The length of the CDR3 is 15 residues. The CDR3 DNA sequence: TGTGCCAGCTCACCAGGCGGGACTAGCGGCGGGACCCAGTACTTC. Translation gives CASSPGGTSGGTQYF. Looking up the rest from reference TRBV18 and TRBJ2-5 gives the full variable domain: NAGVMQNPRHLVRRRGQEARLRCSPMKGHSHVYWYRQLPEEGLKFMVYLQKENIIDESGMPKERFSAEFPKEGPSILRIQQVVRGDSAAYFCASSPGGTSGGTQYFGPGTRLLVL.

This clonotype was counted between two and nine times. The chain has TRBV27 and TRBJ2-3; 7 positions agree with TRBD2. The end of the DNA is better explained by TRBJ2-5, so the J call may be wrong. The germline V gene encodes CDR1 MNHEY and CDR2 SMNVEV (reference sequence). The CDR3 contains 15 residues. The CDR3 DNA is TGTGCCAGCGGGGCCGGACTAGTAGGTGTGGAGACCCAGTACTTC. It encodes CASGAGLVGVETQYF.

The chain carries TRBV6-6 and TRBJ2-1; D is possibly TRBD1 or TRBD2 (5 bases each). The germline V gene has CDR1 MNHNY and CDR2 SVGAGI (reference sequence). The CDR3 covers 17 residues. The V end was cut by 2 bases, the J end by 0 bases, with 14 bases between. The CDR3 is CASSYTAGTHSYNEQFF. The CDR3 nucleotides read TGTGCCAGCAGTTACACCGCCGGGACCCACTCCTACAATGAGCAGTTCTTC.

For this clonotype: A read error is possible here, since a much larger clone lies one base away. This chain links TRBV27 with TRBJ1-2, with 9 bases matching TRBD1. V was clipped by 4 bases and J by 8 bases; unmatched bases: 5. This CDR3 is built from 13 residues. CDR1 is MNHEY, CDR2 SMNVEV, per germline (reference sequence). The DNA of the CDR3 is TGTGCCAGCAGTTCGGGACAGGGATCCGGCTACACCTTC. Translated: CASSSGQGSGYTF.

On this clonotype itself: Sequence at one end of the junction differs from germline and may be a read error. J is TRBJ1-6 and V is TRBV6-2 or TRBV6-3, with a tentative D call TRBD1 (5 bases). The germline V gene has CDR1 MNHEY and CDR2 SVGEGT. This CDR3 comprises 16 residues. The CDR3 nucleotides read TGTGCCATCCCCTGGGGGGGGAGCTCCTATAATTCACCCCTCCAATTT. This translates into CAIPWGGSSYNSPLQF.

This clonotype has only a few counts. The chain employs TRBV24-1 and TRBJ2-7; 8 bases map to TRBD2. The J call may be faulty, since TRBJ2-1 better matches the DNA end. CDR3 length: 16 residues. CDR1 KGHDR and CDR2 SFDVKD come from the germline V gene. The CDR3 nucleotides are TGTGCCACCAGTGATCCGCAGGGACTAGAACGGAATGAGCAGTTCTTC. Amino acids: CATSDPQGLERNEQFF.

With respect to this clonotype: No conserved phenylalanine or tryptophan ends this CDR3, so it is likely a read error. It is unclear where the CDR3 begins or ends on the DNA, so no DNA is shown, and the CDR3 is as TCRdb lists it. The genes are TRBV5-1 and TRBJ2-7. The germline V gene has CDR1 SGHRS and CDR2 YFSETQ. 16 amino acids form the CDR3, both terminal residues included. CDR3 in amino acids: CASSFVVGSYGYTFGS.

The chain combines TRBV7-3 with TRBJ2-3; D may match TRBD1 or TRBD2 (6 bases each). The CDR3 is made up of 13 amino acids. Germline CDR1 reads SGHTA; CDR2 reads FQGTGA. CDR3 sequence reads: CATGGGYTDTQYF. Written as DNA, the CDR3 is TGTGCTACCGGAGGGGGATACACAGATACGCAGTATTTT.

This clonotype was counted many times. The chain couples TRBV6-6 to TRBJ1-4; TRBD1 matches at 10 bases. V was pared by 2 bases and J by 9 bases, with 9 bases of the junction left unmatched. Per the germline V gene, CDR1 is MNHNY and CDR2 is SVGAGI (reference sequence). The CDR3 is 16 residues long. CDR3 sequence (DNA): TGTGCCAGCAGTTACCCCCCGGGACAGGGGAACCAAAAACTGTTTTTT. Residues: CASSYPPGQGNQKLFF.

This clonotype was seen only a few times. The gene calls are TRBV28 and TRBJ1-2; D remains ambiguous. Germline V lookup: CDR1 MDHEN, CDR2 SYDVKM. The CDR3 totals 14 residues. The V gene lost 3 bases and the J gene lost 3 bases, with 11 bases spanning the gap. For the CDR3, the DNA is TGTGCCAGCAGTTTTAGTAGGGCAGACTATGGCTACACCTTC. Amino acid sequence: CASSFSRADYGYTF.

There are many counts of this clonotype. This chain links TRBV10-3 with TRBJ2-1, with TRBD2 matching over 13 bases. This CDR3 region has 18 residues. Germline values: CDR1 ENHRY, CDR2 SYGVKD. V was clipped by 2 bases and J by 6 bases; unmatched bases: 10. The CDR3 DNA sequence: TGTGCCATCAGTGAGCCGGGACTAGCGGGAACTCGGGGCAATGAGCAGTTCTTC. This translates into CAISEPGLAGTRGNEQFF.

This clonotype is medium-sized by share. The V gene is TRBV7-6, the J gene TRBJ2-1; D may be TRBD1 or TRBD2 (5 bases each). The V end lost 6 bases, the J end lost 9 bases, and 33 bases lay between the germline ends. This CDR3 is 19 amino acids long. Germline assignment: CDR1 SGHVS and CDR2 FNYEAQ. For the CDR3, the DNA is TGTGCCAGCAGTCAAAGCGACGGACTGGCCACGGTAGGACAATTTGAGCAGTTCTTC. Translation gives CASSQSDGLATVGQFEQFF.

This clonotype has ten or more counts. This chain connects TRBV11-2 to TRBJ1-5; D is uncertain. Germline lookup yields CDR1 SGHAT and CDR2 FQNNGV. Trimming removed 5 bases from V and 3 bases from J, with 8 bases in between. The CDR3 has 13 amino acids. CDR3 coding DNA: TGTGCCAGCAGCCCAGGAATCAATCAGCCCCAGCATTTT. Its protein is CASSPGINQPQHF. Supplemented by reference TRBV11-2 and TRBJ1-5, the full variable domain reads EAGVAQSPRYKIIEKRQSVAFWCNPISGHATLYWYQQILGQGPKLLIQFQNNGVVDDSQLPKDRFSAERLKGVDSTLKIQPAKLEDSAVYLCASSPGINQPQHFGDGTRLSIL.